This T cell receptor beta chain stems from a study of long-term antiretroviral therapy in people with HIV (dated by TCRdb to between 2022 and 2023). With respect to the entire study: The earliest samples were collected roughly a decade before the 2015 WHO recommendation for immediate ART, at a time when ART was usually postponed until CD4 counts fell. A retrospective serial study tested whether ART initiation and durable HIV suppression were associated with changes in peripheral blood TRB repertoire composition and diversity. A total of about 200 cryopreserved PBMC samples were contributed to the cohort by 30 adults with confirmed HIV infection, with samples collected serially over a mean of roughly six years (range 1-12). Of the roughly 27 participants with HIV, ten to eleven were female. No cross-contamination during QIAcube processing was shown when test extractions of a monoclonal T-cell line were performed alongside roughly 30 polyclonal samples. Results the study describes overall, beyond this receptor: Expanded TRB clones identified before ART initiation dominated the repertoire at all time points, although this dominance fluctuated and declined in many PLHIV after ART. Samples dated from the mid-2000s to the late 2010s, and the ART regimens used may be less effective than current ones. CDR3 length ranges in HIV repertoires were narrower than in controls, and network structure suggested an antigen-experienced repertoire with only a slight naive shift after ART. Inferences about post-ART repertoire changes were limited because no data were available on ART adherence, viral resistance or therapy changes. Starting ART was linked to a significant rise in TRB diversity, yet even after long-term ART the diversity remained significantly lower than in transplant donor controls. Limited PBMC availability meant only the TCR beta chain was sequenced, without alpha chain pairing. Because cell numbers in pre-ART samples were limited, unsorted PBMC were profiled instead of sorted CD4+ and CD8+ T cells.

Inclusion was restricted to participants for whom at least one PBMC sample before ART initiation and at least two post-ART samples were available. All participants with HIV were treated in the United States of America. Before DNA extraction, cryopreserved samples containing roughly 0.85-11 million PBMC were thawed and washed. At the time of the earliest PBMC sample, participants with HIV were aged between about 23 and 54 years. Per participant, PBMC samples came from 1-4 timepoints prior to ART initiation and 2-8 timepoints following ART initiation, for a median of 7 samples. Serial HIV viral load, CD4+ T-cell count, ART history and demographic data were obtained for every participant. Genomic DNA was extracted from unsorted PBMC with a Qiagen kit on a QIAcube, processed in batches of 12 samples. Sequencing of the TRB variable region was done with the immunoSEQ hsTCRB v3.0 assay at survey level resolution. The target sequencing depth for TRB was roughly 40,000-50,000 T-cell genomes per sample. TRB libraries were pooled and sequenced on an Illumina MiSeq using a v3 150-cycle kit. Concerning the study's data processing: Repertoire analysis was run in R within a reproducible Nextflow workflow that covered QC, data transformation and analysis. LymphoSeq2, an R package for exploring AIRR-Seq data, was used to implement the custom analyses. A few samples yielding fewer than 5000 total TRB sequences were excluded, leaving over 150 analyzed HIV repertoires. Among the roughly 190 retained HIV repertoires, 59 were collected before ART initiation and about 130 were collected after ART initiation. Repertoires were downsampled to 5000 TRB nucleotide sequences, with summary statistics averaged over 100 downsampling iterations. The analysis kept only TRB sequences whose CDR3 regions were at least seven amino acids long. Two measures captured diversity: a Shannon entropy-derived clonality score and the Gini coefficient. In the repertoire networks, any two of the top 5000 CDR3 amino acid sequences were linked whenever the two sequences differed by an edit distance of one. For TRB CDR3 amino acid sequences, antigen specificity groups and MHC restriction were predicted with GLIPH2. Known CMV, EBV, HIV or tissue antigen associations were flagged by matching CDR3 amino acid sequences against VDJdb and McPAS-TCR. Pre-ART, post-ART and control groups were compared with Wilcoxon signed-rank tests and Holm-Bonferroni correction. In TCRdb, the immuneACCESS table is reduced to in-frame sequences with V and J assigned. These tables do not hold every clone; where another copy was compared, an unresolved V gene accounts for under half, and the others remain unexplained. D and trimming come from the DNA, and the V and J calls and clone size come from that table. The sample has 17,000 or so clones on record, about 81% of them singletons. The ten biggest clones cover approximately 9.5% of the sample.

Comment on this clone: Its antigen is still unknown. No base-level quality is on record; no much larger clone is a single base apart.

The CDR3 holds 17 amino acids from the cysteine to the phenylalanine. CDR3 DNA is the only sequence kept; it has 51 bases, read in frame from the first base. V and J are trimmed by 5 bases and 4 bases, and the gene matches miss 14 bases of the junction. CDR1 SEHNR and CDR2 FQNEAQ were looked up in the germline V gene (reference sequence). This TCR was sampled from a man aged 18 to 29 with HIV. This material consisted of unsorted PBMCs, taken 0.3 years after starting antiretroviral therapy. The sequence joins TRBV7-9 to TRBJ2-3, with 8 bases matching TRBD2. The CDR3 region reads CASSPRGGGSSPDTQYF. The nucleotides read TGTGCCAGCAGCCCACGGGGCGGGGGGAGTTCCCCAGATACGCAGTATTTT.